This T cell receptor (beta chain) appears in the sequencing data of a study of siplizumab effects on memory and regulatory T cells. Germline V gene lookup returns CDR1 SGHNT and CDR2 YENEEA. Trimming took 3 bases from V and 2 from J, leaving 8 bases between them. CDR3 length: 13 residues. Of note for this clone: Its antigen is currently unknown.

Per-sample assaying covered 95,000 to 100,000 TCR templates. Using immunoSEQ multiplex PCR, the repertoire was profiled, and TCRdb retains in-frame clones only, with some absent. In the table there are some 90,000 clones, over 80% of which are singletons. Study-wide findings and caveats: The alloresponse seemed to draw substantially on naive T cells, which appeared more diverse than memory cells. Relative to controls at about 27%, mappable alloreactive CD4+ clones exhibited a mean Treg-derived proportion of roughly 69% with siplizumab. Significant reduction of alloreactive sequences traceable to unstimulated CD4+ memory cells was observed with siplizumab.

The V call is TRBV11-3, the J call TRBJ2-7; a weak D match, TRBD2 (5 bases). The receptor's source is a human donor in good health. The sequenced sample was CD4+ T cells sorted from blood. The CDR3, as DNA: TGTGCCAGCAGCTTGGAGGCCCCCTACGAGCAGTACTTC. Residues: CASSLEAPYEQYF.